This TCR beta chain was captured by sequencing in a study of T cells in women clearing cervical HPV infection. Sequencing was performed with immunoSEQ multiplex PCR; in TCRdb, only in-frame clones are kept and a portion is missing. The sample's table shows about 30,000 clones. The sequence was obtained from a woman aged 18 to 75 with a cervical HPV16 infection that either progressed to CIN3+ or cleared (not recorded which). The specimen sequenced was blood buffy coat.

This CDR3 reads CASSPSGGAYEQFF. The covered CDR3 bases are TGTGCCAGCAGTCCTAGCGGGGGGGCCTATGAG. The chain combines TRBV12-3 or TRBV12-4 with TRBJ2-1; 12 nucleotides match TRBD2. The read comes to an end 3 residues before the CDR3 does, leaving the germline J gene to fill in the end. This CDR3 has 14 amino acids. Losses at the gene ends were 5 bases for V and 8 bases for J; bases not matched to a gene: 4.